This T cell receptor beta chain came from a study of regulatory T cells in long-lasting Graves disease. Overall study findings and caveats: Thyroid tissue was not studied; only peripheral blood was. TCR diversity was lower in persistent Graves' patients (versus newly diagnosed ones). Accuracy could have been hurt by small sample size.

CDR1 is SGHRS, CDR2 YFSETQ, per germline. CDR3 length: 15 residues. Relying on iRepertoire HTBI primers and Arm-PCR of CDR3 regions, the team built TCR beta libraries. Via MiXCR, TCRdb re-called the multiplex PCR reads, giving one row per CDR3 protein. The profile shows around 300,000 distinct CDR3 sequences, 20% to 25% of them singletons. There are a few counts of this clonotype. As yet, its antigen is unknown. One end of the junction varies from germline; a read error may be responsible. Time point specified: persistent/refractory GD, antithyroid drugs over 5 years with positive TRAb. PBMC RNA was the source of the TCR library.

This material consisted of peripheral blood mononuclear cells (PBMCs), taken when the disease was refractory, from a patient treated with antithyroid drugs. The chain is built from TRBV5-1 and TRBJ2-3, with D tentatively TRBD2 (6 bases). This TCR was recovered from a female donor with Graves disease. The CDR3 spells CASTRMRGGTDTQYF. The CDR3 DNA sequence: TGTGCCAGCACCCGAATGAGGGGAGGAACAGATACGCAGTATTTT.